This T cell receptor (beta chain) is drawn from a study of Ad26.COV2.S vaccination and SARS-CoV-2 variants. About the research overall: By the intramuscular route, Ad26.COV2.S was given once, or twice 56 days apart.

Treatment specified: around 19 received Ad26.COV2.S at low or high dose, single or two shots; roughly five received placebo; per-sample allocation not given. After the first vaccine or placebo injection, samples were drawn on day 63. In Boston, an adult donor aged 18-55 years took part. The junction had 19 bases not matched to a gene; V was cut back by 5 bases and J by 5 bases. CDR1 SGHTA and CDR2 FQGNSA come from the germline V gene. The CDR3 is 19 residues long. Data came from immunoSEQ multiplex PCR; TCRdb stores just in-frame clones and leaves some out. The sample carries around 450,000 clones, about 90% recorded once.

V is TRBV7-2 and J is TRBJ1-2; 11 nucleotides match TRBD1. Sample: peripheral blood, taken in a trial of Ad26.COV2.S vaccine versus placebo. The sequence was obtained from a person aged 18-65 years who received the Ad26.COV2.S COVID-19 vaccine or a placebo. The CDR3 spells CASSAGLFSRDRGRYGYTF. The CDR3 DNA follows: TGTGCCAGCAGCGCAGGATTATTCTCCAGGGACAGGGGGAGGTATGGCTACACCTTC. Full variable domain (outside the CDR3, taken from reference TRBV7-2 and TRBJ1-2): GAGVSQSPSNKVTEKGKDVELRCDPISGHTALYWYRQSLGQGLEFLIYFQGNSAPDKSGLPSDRFSAERTGGSVSTLTIQRTQQEDSAVYLCASSAGLFSRDRGRYGYTFGSGTRLTVV.